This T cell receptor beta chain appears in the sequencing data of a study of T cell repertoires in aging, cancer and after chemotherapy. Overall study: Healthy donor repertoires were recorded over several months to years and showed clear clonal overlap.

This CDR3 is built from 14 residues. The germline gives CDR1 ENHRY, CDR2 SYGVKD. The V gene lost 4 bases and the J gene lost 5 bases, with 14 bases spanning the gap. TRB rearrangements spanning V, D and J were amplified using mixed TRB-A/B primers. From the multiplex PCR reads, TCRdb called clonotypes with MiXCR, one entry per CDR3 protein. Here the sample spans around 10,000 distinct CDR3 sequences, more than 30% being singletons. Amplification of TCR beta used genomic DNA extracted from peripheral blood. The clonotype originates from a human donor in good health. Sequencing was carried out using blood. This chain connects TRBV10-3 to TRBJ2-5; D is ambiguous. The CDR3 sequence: CAISVRMGDETQYF. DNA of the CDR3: TGTGCCATCAGTGTAAGAATGGGCGACGAGACCCAGTACTTC.